The 30 T cell receptor beta chains in this list originate from one sample, sequenced in a study of OX40 agonist ivuxolimab in advanced cancers. Using immunoSEQ multiplex PCR, the repertoire was profiled, and TCRdb retains in-frame clones only, with some absent. This sample has around 69,000 clones; roughly nine tenths occur once, and the top ten carry about 4%. Specimen: CD4+ or CD8+ T cells sorted from blood, collected in a trial of the OX40 agonist ivuxolimab. These TCRs come from an adult with an advanced solid tumor such as melanoma, head and neck, liver or kidney cancer.

This clone was found once. V is TRBV25-1 and J is TRBJ1-1; D gene unclear. Germline-derived CDR1 and CDR2 are MGHDK and SYGVNS. With 5 bases removed from V and 1 base from J, the gap between germline ends came to 8 bases. The CDR3 loop spans 13 amino acids. CDR3 sequence: CASSLAQNTEAFF. CDR3 nucleotide sequence: TGTGCCAGCAGTCTGGCGCAGAACACTGAAGCTTTCTTT.

V is TRBV28 and J is TRBJ1-1; the match to TRBD1 covers 7 bases. V dropped 10 bases and J dropped 3; count of bases not matched to a gene: 5. This CDR3 is built from 12 residues. Per germline, CDR1 MDHEN and CDR2 SYDVKM. CDR3 loop: CAIKGQYTEAFF. The DNA for the CDR3 is TGTGCCATTAAGGGACAGTACACTGAAGCTTTCTTT.

The CDR3 DNA sequence: TGCGCCAGCAGCCAAGATCTTCGTAGGACAGCGGCCTCCTACGAGCAGTACTTC. This sequence encodes CASSQDLRRTAASYEQYF. The J gene is TRBJ2-7, the V gene TRBV4-1; D perhaps matches TRBD1 (6 bases). CDR3 length: 18 amino acids. Germline V CDR1 and CDR2: MGHRA, YSYEKL. V lost 0 bases, J lost 0 bases, and 18 bases lay in between.

This clone was observed once. This chain links TRBV6-6 with TRBJ1-5; D call uncertain. The CDR3 is made up of 13 amino acids. V was pared by 5 bases and J by 6 bases, with 11 bases between. Germline V gives CDR1 MNHNY, CDR2 SVGAGI (reference sequence). The CDR3: CASSQGTIQPQHF. As DNA, the CDR3 is TGTGCCAGCAGTCAAGGTACAATTCAGCCCCAGCATTTT.

The gene calls are TRBV19 and TRBJ2-1; tentatively, D is TRBD1 or TRBD2 (10 bases each). Trimming cost V 8 bases and J 2 bases, with 40 bases left between them. CDR3 size: 23 residues. The germline V gene encodes CDR1 LNHDA and CDR2 SQIVND (reference sequence). The DNA for the CDR3 is TGTGCCAGTGATTCCCCGACAGGGGGCTCAGCTAGCGGGAGCCAAGGCCCCTACAATGAGCAGTTCTTC. This sequence encodes CASDSPTGGSASGSQGPYNEQFF.

The chain uses TRBV18 and TRBJ2-7; TRBD2 matches 12 bases. The V and J ends lost 0 bases and 4 bases, in that order; junction bases with no gene match: 4. Germline V lookup: CDR1 KGHSH, CDR2 LQKENI. CDR3 length equals 16 residues. The CDR3 region has the DNA TGTGCCAGCTCACCACCCAGTCTAGCGGGAGGGTACGAGCAGTACTTC. The encoded protein is CASSPPSLAGGYEQYF.

The rearrangement joins TRBV5-1 to TRBJ1-3, with D perhaps TRBD1 (6 bases). Germline V gives CDR1 SGHRS, CDR2 YFSETQ. The ends were cut back, 4 bases at V and 3 bases at J, with 8 bases in the middle. The CDR3 runs to 13 residues. CDR3 protein: CASSDRSGNTIYF. CDR3 in DNA: TGCGCCAGCAGCGACAGGAGTGGAAACACCATATATTTT. Full variable domain (remainder filled in from reference TRBV5-1 and TRBJ1-3): KAGVTQTPRYLIKTRGQQVTLSCSPISGHRSVSWYQQTPGQGLQFLFEYFSETQRNKGNFPGRFSGRQFSNSRSEMNVSTLELGDSALYLCASSDRSGNTIYFGEGSWLTVV.

V is TRBV10-3 and J is TRBJ2-7, with TRBD2 as a possible D gene (5 bases). There are 18 residues in the CDR3. Trimming pared 1 base from V and 0 bases from J, leaving 19 bases between. Germline CDR1 and CDR2: ENHRY and SYGVKD. The CDR3 sequence: CAISEYRPKGGSSYEQYF. The CDR3 nucleotides are TGTGCCATCAGTGAGTATCGGCCCAAGGGCGGGTCCTCCTACGAGCAGTACTTC.

The genes are TRBV28 and TRBJ2-5; D is possibly TRBD1 or TRBD2 (6 bases each). Germline-derived CDR1 and CDR2 are MDHEN and SYDVKM. The CDR3 totals 12 residues. The ends were cut back, 6 bases at V and 7 bases at J, with 12 bases in the middle. The CDR3 DNA reads TGTGCCAGCAGGCCACAGGGAGGGACCCAGTACTTC. It is translated as CASRPQGGTQYF.

The gene calls are TRBV6-1 and TRBJ1-3; TRBD1 aligns across 8 bases. Germline V CDR1 and CDR2: MNHNS, SASEGT. The CDR3 is 15 amino acids. Trimming removed 2 bases from V and 3 bases from J; junction bases left unmatched: 3. CDR3 in amino acids: CASSEPGGGGNTIYF. The CDR3 nucleotides read TGTGCCAGCAGTGAACCAGGGGGCGGTGGAAACACCATATATTTT.

The chain has TRBV14 and TRBJ2-1, with 16 positions matching TRBD2. The germline V gene encodes CDR1 SGHDN and CDR2 FVKESK. The CDR3 has 17 amino acids. J gave up 4 bases and V 3 bases, and 3 bases lay outside the gene matches. CDR3 nucleotide sequence: TGTGCCAGCAGCCACCCGGGACTAGCGGGGGGGTACAATGAGCAGTTCTTC. Protein: CASSHPGLAGGYNEQFF. The variable domain in full, completed from reference TRBV14 and TRBJ2-1, reads EAGVTQFPSHSVIEKGQTVTLRCDPISGHDNLYWYRRVMGKEIKFLLHFVKESKQDESGMPNNRFLAERTGGTYSTLKVQPAELEDSGVYFCASSHPGLAGGYNEQFFGPGTRLTVL.

V usage is TRBV6-1 and J usage is TRBJ1-2; TRBD1 is a possible D gene (6 bases). From germline, CDR1 is MNHNS and CDR2 SASEGT. The V gene lost 6 bases and the J gene lost 5 bases, with 13 bases spanning the gap. This CDR3 has 13 amino acids. The CDR3 loop reads CASRLQGYYGYTF. The CDR3 DNA reads as TGTGCCAGCAGACTACAGGGATATTATGGCTACACCTTC.

The gene calls are TRBV5-1 and TRBJ1-1, with D tentatively TRBD1 (5 bases). The germline V gene encodes CDR1 SGHRS and CDR2 YFSETQ. V was clipped by 5 bases and J by 1 base, with 21 bases between them. The CDR3 sequence is 17 residues long. The DNA for the CDR3 is TGCGCCAGCAGATCCCCGTATCGGGGCGTCGGGAACACTGAAGCTTTCTTT. Translation: CASRSPYRGVGNTEAFF.

This chain links TRBV19 with TRBJ2-5; 9 nucleotides match TRBD2. Germline CDR1 reads LNHDA; CDR2 reads SQIVND (reference sequence). This CDR3 has 15 amino acids. Trimming cost V 4 bases and J 5 bases; bases outside gene matches: 8. The CDR3: CASSTRAGGFETQYF. The CDR3 DNA follows: TGTGCCAGTAGTACCCGGGCGGGAGGGTTTGAGACCCAGTACTTC.

This clone came up once. The gene calls are TRBV14 and TRBJ2-6; unclear D gene. Trimming removed 4 bases from V and 4 bases from J, with 17 bases in between. Germline assignment: CDR1 SGHDN and CDR2 FVKESK. The CDR3 covers 17 residues. The CDR3 region is CASSRLGRSGGANVLTF. The CDR3 region has the DNA TGTGCCAGCAGCCGTCTAGGTCGGTCCGGGGGGGCCAACGTCCTGACTTTC.

V usage is TRBV4-2 and J usage is TRBJ2-7; TRBD1 matches 7 bases. CDR1 is LGHNA, CDR2 YNFKEQ, per germline. The trim removed 4 bases at V and 0 bases at J, leaving 9 bases unmatched. The length of the CDR3 is 16 residues. CDR3 in amino acids: CASSRWTGEISYEQYF. CDR3 sequence (DNA): TGTGCCAGCAGCCGCTGGACAGGCGAAATCTCCTACGAGCAGTACTTC.

This sequence joins TRBV29-1 and TRBJ2-3; 7 positions agree with TRBD1. Germline assignment: CDR1 SQVTM and CDR2 ANQGSEA. V lost 3 bases, J lost 2 bases, and 14 bases stayed unmatched. CDR3 size: 17 residues. The CDR3 spells CSVDRTLTGAITDTQYF. CDR3 sequence (DNA): TGCAGCGTTGACCGTACCCTCACAGGGGCCATCACAGATACGCAGTATTTT.

CDR3 protein: CAWRAGGNEKLFF. The DNA of the CDR3 is TGTGCCTGGAGGGCAGGGGGGAATGAAAAACTGTTTTTT. The chain is built from TRBV30 and TRBJ1-4; 7 bases map to TRBD1. This CDR3 region has 13 residues. Germline-derived CDR1 and CDR2 are GTSNPN and SVGIG (reference sequence). The V and J ends lost 3 bases and 5 bases, in that order; junction bases with no gene match: 3.

A few counts support this clone. The genes are TRBV28 and TRBJ2-7, with 8 bases fitting TRBD2. CDR1 MDHEN and CDR2 SYDVKM come from the germline V gene. V dropped 6 bases and J dropped 4; count of bases not matched to a gene: 14. There are 16 residues in the CDR3. CDR3 nucleotides: TGTGCCAGCAGCTCGCTTTTTGGGACTAGTCTTTACGAGCAGTACTTC. Translating it yields CASSSLFGTSLYEQYF.

In its sample, this clone was seen a few times. The rearrangement links TRBV7-8 to TRBJ2-7; TRBD2 aligns across 7 bases. This CDR3 is built from 14 residues. V shed 7 bases and J 2 bases; nucleotides not matched to a gene: 8. From germline, CDR1 is SGHVS and CDR2 FQNEAQ. The DNA for the CDR3 is TGTGCCAGCATGGCCATGGCGGGAGCCTACGAGCAGTACTTC. This codes for CASMAMAGAYEQYF.

The gene calls are TRBV7-9 and TRBJ2-1, with a weak D call TRBD2 (6 bases). V gave up 0 bases and J gave up 8 bases, with 11 bases separating them. This CDR3 region has 14 residues. From germline, CDR1 is SEHNR and CDR2 FQNEAQ (reference sequence). CDR3 DNA: TGTGCCAGCAGCTTAGCGGGAGGCCCGGATGAGCAGTTCTTC. Residues: CASSLAGGPDEQFF.

The rearrangement links TRBV7-2 to TRBJ2-7; 9 positions agree with TRBD1. CDR1 is SGHTA, CDR2 FQGNSA, per germline. The CDR3 has 14 amino acids. V trimming: 1 base; J trimming: 9 bases; junction bases outside the gene matches: 7. Here the CDR3 reads CASSLVDRGVGQYF. CDR3 DNA sequence: TGTGCCAGCAGCTTAGTTGACAGGGGGGTAGGGCAGTACTTC. The whole variable domain, remainder taken from reference TRBV7-2 and TRBJ2-7, is GAGVSQSPSNKVTEKGKDVELRCDPISGHTALYWYRQSLGQGLEFLIYFQGNSAPDKSGLPSDRFSAERTGGSVSTLTIQRTQQEDSAVYLCASSLVDRGVGQYFGPGTRLTVT.

This chain joins TRBV18 and TRBJ1-4; tentative D call: TRBD1 (5 bases). The V gene lost 1 base and the J gene lost 8 bases, with 14 bases spanning the gap. CDR3 length equals 15 residues. Germline V gene data show CDR1 as KGHSH and CDR2 as LQKENI. In DNA, the CDR3 is TGTGCCAGCTCACCACGGGGGGACTCTAGGGAAAAACTGTTTTTT. It encodes CASSPRGDSREKLFF.

CDR3 bases: TGTGCCAGCAGCTTAGAACCGGGTTTGCCCCAGCATTTT. Translated, it gives CASSLEPGLPQHF. The chain couples TRBV11-2 to TRBJ1-5; D uncertain. Trimming removed 0 bases at V and 9 bases at J, with 9 bases between. CDR3 length: 13 amino acids. The germline gives CDR1 SGHAT, CDR2 FQNNGV.

V gene TRBV18 combines with J gene TRBJ2-5; a weak D match, TRBD1 (6 bases). Trimming removed 0 bases from V and 1 base from J, with 6 bases in between. The CDR3 is 14 amino acids. Germline lookup yields CDR1 KGHSH and CDR2 LQKENI. The CDR3 DNA follows: TGTGCCAGCTCACCACCGGACAGCCAAGAGACCCAGTACTTC. This sequence encodes CASSPPDSQETQYF.

The genes are TRBV19 and TRBJ1-4, with TRBD1 as a possible D gene (6 bases). The V and J ends lost 6 bases and 4 bases respectively, with 15 bases between them. CDR1 and CDR2 from the germline V gene are LNHDA and SQIVND (reference sequence). The CDR3 sequence is 15 residues long. In DNA form, the CDR3 reads TGTGCCAGTAGAGAATGGGGGGCAGATAATGAAAAACTGTTTTTT. It yields the protein CASREWGADNEKLFF.

The V call is TRBV5-4, the J call TRBJ2-7; D might be TRBD1 (7 bases). V was cut by 4 bases and J by 5 bases, with 19 bases left in between. CDR1 SGHNT and CDR2 YYREEE come from the germline V gene (reference sequence). The CDR3 consists of 15 residues. CDR3 sequence (DNA): TGTGCCAGCAGCCCCCGAGGGGGCGGGACGGACGAGCAGTACTTC. Translating gives CASSPRGGGTDEQYF.

This rearrangement joins TRBV5-5 to TRBJ1-1; 7 positions agree with TRBD1. Germline loops: CDR1 SGHKS, CDR2 YYEKEE (reference sequence). V shed 1 base and J 4 bases; nucleotides not matched to a gene: 7. This CDR3 comprises 15 residues. The CDR3 coding sequence is TGTGCCAGCAGCTTGAGGGGACAGTGGGGCACTGAAGCTTTCTTT. Residues: CASSLRGQWGTEAFF.

This rearrangement joins TRBV4-2 to TRBJ1-2; no firm D call. The CDR3 is 14 residues long. Germline lookup yields CDR1 LGHNA and CDR2 YNFKEQ. The germline V and J ends were trimmed by 3 bases and 1 base, with 9 bases remaining between them. CDR3 residues: CASSHTKDNYGYTF. In DNA, the CDR3 is TGTGCCAGCAGCCACACAAAGGATAACTATGGCTACACCTTC.

This chain links TRBV5-4 with TRBJ1-1; D may be TRBD1 (5 bases). The length of the CDR3 is 14 residues. Deletions cut 4 bases from V and 7 bases from J, with 17 bases between. The germline CDR1 and CDR2 sequences are SGHNT and YYREEE (reference sequence). CDR3 in amino acids: CASSQPGGDDEAFF. The CDR3 DNA sequence: TGTGCCAGCAGCCAACCTGGAGGGGACGATGAAGCTTTCTTT.